This T cell receptor beta chain was documented in a study of human T cells and chemical hapten exposure. Of note for this clonotype: The antigen is unknown.

The ends were cut back, 6 bases at V and 8 bases at J, with 22 bases in the middle. Germline CDR1 is SGHTA and CDR2 is FQGNSA. This CDR3 is 15 amino acids long. Via MiXCR, TCRdb re-called the RACE reads, giving one row per CDR3 protein. The profile shows roughly 380,000 distinct CDR3 sequences, roughly 5.3% of them singletons. Time point: pre-sensitization, week 0. Treatment indicated: therapeutic diphenylcyclopropenone sensitization with weekly scalp DPC. Study results and caveats: Expanded TCRs showed more large CDR3 clusters than pre-sensitization or healthy control sets.

The material sequenced was whole blood, taken in connection with sensitization to the hapten diphenylcyclopropenone (DPC). This clonotype originated in a woman between 45 and 60 years old with alopecia areata. Some clones in this sample may be carry-over from other donors' samples. The chain recombines TRBV7-2 with TRBJ1-2; D remains unclear. Written as DNA, the CDR3 is TGTGCCAGCAGTTCTTCTGGGTCAGGAACGGGCGGCTACACCTTC. As protein: CASSSSGSGTGGYTF.